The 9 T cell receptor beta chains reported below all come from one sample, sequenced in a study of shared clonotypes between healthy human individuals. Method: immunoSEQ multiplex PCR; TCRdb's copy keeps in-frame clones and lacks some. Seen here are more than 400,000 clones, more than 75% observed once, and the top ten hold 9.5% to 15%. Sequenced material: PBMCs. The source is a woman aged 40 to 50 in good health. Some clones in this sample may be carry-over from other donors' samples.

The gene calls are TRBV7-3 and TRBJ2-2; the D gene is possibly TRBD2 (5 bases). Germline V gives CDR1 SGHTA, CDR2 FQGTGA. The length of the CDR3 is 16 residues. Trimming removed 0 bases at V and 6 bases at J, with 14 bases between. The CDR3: CASSLTGGSLAGELFF. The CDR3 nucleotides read TGTGCCAGCAGCTTAACTGGTGGGAGCCTCGCCGGGGAGCTGTTTTTT.

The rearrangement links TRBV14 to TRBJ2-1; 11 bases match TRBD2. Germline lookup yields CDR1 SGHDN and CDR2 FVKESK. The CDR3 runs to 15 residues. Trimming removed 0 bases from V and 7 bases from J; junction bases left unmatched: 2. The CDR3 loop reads CASSQDLAGGNEQFF. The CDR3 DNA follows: TGTGCCAGCAGCCAAGACCTAGCGGGAGGTAATGAGCAGTTCTTC.

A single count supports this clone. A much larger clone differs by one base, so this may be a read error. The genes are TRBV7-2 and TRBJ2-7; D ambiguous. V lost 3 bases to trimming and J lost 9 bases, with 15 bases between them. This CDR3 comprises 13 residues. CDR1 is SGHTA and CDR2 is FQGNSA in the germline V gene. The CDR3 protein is CASSLGWLGGQYF. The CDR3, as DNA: TGTGCCAGCAGCTTGGGTTGGTTGGGCGGGCAGTACTTC.

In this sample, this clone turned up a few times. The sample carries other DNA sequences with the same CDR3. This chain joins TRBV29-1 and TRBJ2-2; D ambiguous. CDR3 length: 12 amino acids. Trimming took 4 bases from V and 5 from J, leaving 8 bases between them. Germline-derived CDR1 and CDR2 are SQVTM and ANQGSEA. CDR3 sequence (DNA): TGCAGCGTTGGGGGTGGGACCGGGGAGCTGTTTTTT. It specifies CSVGGGTGELFF.

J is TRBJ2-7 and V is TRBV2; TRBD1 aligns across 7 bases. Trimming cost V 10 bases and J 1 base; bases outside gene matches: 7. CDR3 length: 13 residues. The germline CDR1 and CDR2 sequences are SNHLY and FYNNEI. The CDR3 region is CAIRGGASYEQYF. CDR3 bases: TGTGCCATTCGAGGGGGCGCTTCCTACGAGCAGTACTTC.

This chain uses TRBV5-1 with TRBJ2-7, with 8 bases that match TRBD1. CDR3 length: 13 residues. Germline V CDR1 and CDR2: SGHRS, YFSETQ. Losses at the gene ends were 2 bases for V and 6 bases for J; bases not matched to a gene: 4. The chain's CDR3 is CASSFGGTGEQYF. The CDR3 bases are TGCGCCAGCAGCTTTGGCGGGACAGGCGAGCAGTACTTC.

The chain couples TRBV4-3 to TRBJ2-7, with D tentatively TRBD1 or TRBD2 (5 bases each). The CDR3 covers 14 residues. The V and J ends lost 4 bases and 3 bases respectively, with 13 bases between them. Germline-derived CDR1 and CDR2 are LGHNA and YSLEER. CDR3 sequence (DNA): TGCGCCAGCAGCCCTGGGACGGCCAACTACGAGCAGTACTTC. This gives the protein CASSPGTANYEQYF.

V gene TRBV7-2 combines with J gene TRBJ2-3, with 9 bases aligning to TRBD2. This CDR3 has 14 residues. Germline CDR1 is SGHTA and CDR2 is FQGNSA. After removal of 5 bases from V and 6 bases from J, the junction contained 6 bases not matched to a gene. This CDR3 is CASSTGLASDTQYF. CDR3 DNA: TGTGCCAGCAGCACAGGACTAGCGTCGGATACGCAGTATTTT. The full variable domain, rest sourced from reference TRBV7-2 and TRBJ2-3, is GAGVSQSPSNKVTEKGKDVELRCDPISGHTALYWYRQSLGQGLEFLIYFQGNSAPDKSGLPSDRFSAERTGGSVSTLTIQRTQQEDSAVYLCASSTGLASDTQYFGPGTRLTVL.

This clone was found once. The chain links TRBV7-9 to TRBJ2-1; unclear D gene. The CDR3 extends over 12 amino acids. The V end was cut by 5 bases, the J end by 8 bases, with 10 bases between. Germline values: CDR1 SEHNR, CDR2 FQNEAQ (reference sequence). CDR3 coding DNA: TGTGCCAGCAGCCCCCTTACGGATGAGCAGTTCTTC. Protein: CASSPLTDEQFF.